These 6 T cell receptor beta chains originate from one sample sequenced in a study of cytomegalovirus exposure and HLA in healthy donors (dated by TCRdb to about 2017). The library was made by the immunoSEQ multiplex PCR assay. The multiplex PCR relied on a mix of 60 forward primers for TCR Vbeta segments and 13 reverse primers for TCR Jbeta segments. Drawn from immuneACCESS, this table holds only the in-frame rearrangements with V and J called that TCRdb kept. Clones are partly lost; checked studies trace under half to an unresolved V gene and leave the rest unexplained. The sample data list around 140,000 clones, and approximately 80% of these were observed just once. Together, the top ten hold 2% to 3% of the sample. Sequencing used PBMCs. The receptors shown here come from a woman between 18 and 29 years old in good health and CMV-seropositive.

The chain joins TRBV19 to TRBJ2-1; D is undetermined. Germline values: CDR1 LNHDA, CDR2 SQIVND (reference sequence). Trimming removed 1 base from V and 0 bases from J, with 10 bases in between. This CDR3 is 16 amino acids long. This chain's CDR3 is CASSIVFRSSYNEQFF. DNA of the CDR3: TGTGCCAGTAGTATAGTTTTCAGAAGCTCCTACAATGAGCAGTTCTTC.

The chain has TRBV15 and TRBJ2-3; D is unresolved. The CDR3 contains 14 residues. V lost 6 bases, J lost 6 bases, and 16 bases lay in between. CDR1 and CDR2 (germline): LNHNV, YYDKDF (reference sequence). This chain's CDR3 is CATSEPASVDTQYF. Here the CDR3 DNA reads TGTGCCACCAGTGAGCCGGCCAGCGTGGATACGCAGTATTTT.

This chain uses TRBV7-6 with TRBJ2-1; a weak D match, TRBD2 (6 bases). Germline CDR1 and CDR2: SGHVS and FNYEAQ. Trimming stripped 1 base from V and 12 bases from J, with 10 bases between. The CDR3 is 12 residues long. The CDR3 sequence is CASSLGRGVQFF. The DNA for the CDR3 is TGTGCCAGCAGCTTAGGGAGGGGAGTGCAGTTCTTC.

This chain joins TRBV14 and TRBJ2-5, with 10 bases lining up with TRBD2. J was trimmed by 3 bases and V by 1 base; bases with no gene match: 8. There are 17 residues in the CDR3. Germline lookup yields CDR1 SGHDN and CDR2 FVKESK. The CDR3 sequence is CASSQVGPSGGEETQYF. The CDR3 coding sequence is TGTGCCAGCAGCCAAGTAGGGCCTAGCGGGGGAGAAGAGACCCAGTACTTC.

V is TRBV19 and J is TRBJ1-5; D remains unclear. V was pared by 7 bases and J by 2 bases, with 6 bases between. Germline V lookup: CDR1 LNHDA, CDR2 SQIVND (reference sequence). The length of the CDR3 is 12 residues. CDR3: CASTLGNQPQHF. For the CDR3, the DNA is TGTGCCAGTACCCTTGGCAATCAGCCCCAGCATTTT.

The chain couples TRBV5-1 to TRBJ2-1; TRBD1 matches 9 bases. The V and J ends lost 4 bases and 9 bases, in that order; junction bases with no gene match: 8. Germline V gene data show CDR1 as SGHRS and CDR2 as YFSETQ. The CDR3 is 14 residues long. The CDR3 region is CASSPRDREGEQFF. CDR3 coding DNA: TGCGCCAGCAGCCCAAGGGACAGGGAAGGTGAGCAGTTCTTC. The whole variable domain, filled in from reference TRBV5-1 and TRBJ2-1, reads KAGVTQTPRYLIKTRGQQVTLSCSPISGHRSVSWYQQTPGQGLQFLFEYFSETQRNKGNFPGRFSGRQFSNSRSEMNVSTLELGDSALYLCASSPRDREGEQFFGPGTRLTVL.